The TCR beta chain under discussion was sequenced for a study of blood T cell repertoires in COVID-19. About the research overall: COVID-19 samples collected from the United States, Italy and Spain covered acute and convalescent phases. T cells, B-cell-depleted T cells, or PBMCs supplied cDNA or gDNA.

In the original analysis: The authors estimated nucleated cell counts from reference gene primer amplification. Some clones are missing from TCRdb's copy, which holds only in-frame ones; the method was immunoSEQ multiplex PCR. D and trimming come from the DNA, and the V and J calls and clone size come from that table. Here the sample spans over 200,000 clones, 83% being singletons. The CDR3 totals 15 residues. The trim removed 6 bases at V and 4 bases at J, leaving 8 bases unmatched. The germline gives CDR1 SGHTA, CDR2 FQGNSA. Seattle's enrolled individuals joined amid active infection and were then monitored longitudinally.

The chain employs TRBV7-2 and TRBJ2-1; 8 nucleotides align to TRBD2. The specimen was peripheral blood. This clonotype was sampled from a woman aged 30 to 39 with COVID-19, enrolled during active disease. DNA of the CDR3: TGTGCCAGCAGTTTTATCGGGGGGGGGTACAATGAGCAGTTCTTC. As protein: CASSFIGGGYNEQFF.